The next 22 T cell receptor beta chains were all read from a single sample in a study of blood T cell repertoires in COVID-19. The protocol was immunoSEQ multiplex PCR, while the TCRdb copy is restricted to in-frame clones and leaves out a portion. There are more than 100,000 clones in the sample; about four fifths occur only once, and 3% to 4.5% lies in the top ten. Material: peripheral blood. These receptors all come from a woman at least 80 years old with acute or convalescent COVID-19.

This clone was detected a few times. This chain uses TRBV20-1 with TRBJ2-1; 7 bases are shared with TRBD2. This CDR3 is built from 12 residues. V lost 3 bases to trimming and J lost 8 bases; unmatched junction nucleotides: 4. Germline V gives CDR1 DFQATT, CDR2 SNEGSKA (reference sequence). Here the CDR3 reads CSASRLAYEQFF. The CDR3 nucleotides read TGCAGTGCTAGTCGACTAGCCTATGAGCAGTTCTTC.

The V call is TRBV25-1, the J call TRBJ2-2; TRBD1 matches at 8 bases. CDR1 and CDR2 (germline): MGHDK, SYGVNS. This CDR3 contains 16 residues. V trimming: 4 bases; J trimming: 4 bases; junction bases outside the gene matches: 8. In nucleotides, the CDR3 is TGTGCCAGCAGTGTTGGGACAGGATGGGTCACCGGGGAGCTGTTTTTT. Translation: CASSVGTGWVTGELFF.

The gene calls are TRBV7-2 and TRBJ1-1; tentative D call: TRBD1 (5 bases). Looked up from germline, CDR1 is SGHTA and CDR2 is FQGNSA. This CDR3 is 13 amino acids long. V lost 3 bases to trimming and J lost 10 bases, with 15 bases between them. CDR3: CASSLPPDKGAFF. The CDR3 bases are TGTGCCAGCAGCTTGCCCCCGGACAAGGGAGCTTTCTTT.

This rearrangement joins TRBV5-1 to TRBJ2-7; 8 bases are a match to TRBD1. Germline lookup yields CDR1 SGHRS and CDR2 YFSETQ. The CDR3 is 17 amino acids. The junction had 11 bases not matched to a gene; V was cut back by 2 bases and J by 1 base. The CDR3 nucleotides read TGCGCCAGCAGCTTAATTTCAAACAGGGGGAGGTCCTACGAGCAGTACTTC. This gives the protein CASSLISNRGRSYEQYF.

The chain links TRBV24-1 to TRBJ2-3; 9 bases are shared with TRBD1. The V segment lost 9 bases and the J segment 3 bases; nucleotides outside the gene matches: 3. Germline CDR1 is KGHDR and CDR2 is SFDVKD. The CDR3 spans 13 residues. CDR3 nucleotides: TGTGCCACCGGGGACAGGGCAACAGATACGCAGTATTTT. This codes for CATGDRATDTQYF.

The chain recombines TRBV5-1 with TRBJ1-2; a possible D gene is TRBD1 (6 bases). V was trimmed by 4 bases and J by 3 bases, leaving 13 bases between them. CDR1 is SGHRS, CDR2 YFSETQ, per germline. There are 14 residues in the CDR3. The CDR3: CASSPDSPHYGYTF. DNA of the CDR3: TGCGCCAGCAGCCCGGACAGCCCCCACTATGGCTACACCTTC. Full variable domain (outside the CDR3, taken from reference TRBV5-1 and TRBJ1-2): KAGVTQTPRYLIKTRGQQVTLSCSPISGHRSVSWYQQTPGQGLQFLFEYFSETQRNKGNFPGRFSGRQFSNSRSEMNVSTLELGDSALYLCASSPDSPHYGYTFGSGTRLTVV.

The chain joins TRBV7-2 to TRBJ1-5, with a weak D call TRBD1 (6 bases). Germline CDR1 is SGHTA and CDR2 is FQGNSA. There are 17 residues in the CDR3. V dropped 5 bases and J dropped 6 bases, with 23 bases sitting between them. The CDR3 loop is CASSPIGQYYGSQPQHF. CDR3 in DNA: TGTGCCAGCAGCCCCATAGGACAGTATTATGGGTCTCAGCCCCAGCATTTT.

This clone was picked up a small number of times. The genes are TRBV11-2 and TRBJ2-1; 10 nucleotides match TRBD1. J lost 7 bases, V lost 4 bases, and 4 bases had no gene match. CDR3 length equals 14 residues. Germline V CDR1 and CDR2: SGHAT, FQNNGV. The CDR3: CASSWRQGANEQFF. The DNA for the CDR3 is TGTGCCAGCAGCTGGAGACAGGGGGCTAATGAGCAGTTCTTC.

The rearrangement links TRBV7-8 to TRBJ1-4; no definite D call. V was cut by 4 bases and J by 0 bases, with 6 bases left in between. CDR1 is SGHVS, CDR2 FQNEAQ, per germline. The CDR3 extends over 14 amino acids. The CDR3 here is CASSSHTTNEKLFF. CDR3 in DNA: TGTGCCAGCAGCTCCCACACAACTAATGAAAAACTGTTTTTT.

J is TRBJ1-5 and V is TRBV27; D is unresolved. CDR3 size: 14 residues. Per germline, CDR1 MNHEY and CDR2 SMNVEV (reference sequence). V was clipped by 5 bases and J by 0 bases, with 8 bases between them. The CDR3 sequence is CASSPGVSNQPQHF. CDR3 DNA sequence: TGTGCCAGCAGTCCCGGTGTTAGCAATCAGCCCCAGCATTTT.

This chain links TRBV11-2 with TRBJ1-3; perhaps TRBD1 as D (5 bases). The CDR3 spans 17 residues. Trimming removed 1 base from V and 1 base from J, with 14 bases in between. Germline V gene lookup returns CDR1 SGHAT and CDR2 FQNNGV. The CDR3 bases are TGTGCCAGCAGCTTAGTAGGAGTGGGGCCGTCTGGAAACACCATATATTTT. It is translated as CASSLVGVGPSGNTIYF.

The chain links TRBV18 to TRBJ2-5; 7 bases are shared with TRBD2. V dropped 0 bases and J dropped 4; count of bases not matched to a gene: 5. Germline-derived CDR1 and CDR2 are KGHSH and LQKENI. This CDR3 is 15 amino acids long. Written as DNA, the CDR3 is TGTGCCAGCTCACCACCGTCCTTAGCGGGAGAGACCCAGTACTTC. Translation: CASSPPSLAGETQYF.

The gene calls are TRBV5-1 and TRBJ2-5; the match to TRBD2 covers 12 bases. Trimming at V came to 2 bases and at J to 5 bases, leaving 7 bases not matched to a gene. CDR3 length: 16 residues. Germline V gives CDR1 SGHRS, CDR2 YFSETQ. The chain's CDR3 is CASSFLALAGGETQYF. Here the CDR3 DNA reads TGCGCCAGCAGCTTTCTGGCCCTAGCGGGGGGGGAGACCCAGTACTTC.

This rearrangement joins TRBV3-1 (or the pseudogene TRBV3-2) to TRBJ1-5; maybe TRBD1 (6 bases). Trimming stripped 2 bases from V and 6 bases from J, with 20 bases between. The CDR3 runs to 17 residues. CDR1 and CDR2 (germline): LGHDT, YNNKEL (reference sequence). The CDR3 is CASSQKLSQGERQPQHF. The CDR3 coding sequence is TGTGCCAGCAGCCAAAAATTGTCACAGGGTGAGCGTCAGCCCCAGCATTTT.

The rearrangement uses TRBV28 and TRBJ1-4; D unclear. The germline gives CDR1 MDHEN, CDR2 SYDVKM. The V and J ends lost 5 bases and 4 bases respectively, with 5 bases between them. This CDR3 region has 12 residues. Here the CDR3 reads CASSLLNEKLFF. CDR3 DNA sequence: TGTGCCAGCAGTCTCCTTAATGAAAAACTGTTTTTT.

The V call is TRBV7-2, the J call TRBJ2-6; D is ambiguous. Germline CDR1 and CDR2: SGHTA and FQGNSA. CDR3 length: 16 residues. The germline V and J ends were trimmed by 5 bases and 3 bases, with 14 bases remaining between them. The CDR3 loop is CASSARVGGGANVLTF. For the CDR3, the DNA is TGTGCCAGCAGCGCACGGGTTGGTGGTGGGGCCAACGTCCTGACTTTC.

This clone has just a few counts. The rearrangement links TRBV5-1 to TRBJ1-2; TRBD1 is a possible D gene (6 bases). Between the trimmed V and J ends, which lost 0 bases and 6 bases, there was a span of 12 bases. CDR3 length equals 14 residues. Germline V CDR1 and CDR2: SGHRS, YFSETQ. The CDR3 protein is CASSLVAGENGYTF. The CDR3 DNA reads TGCGCCAGCAGCTTGGTAGCAGGGGAGAATGGCTACACCTTC. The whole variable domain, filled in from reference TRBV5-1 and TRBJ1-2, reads KAGVTQTPRYLIKTRGQQVTLSCSPISGHRSVSWYQQTPGQGLQFLFEYFSETQRNKGNFPGRFSGRQFSNSRSEMNVSTLELGDSALYLCASSLVAGENGYTFGSGTRLTVV.

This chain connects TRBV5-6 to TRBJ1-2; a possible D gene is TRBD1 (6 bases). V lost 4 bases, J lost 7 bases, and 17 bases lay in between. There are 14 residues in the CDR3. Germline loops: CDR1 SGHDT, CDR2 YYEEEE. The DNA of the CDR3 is TGTGCCAGCAGCAGGAACAGCAGGGGCAGTGGCTACACCTTC. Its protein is CASSRNSRGSGYTF.

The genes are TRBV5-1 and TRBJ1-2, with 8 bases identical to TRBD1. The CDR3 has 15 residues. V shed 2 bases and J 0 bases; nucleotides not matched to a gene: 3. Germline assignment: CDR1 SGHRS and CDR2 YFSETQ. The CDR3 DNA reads TGCGCCAGCAGCTTTGGACAGGGAGCTAACTATGGCTACACCTTC. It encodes CASSFGQGANYGYTF.

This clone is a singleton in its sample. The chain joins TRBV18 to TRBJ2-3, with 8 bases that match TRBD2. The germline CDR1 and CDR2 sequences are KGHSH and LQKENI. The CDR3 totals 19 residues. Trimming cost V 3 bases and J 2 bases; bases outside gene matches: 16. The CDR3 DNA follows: TGTGCCAGCTCACCGACTCTTACCGGGGGGGCCGAAAACACAGATACGCAGTATTTT. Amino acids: CASSPTLTGGAENTDTQYF.

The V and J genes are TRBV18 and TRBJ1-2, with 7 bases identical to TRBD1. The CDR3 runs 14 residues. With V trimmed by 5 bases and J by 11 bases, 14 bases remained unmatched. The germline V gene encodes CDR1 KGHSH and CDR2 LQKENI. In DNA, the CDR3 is TGTGCCAGCTCAATTTCGAATAGGGACAGCGAGTACACCTTC. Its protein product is CASSISNRDSEYTF.

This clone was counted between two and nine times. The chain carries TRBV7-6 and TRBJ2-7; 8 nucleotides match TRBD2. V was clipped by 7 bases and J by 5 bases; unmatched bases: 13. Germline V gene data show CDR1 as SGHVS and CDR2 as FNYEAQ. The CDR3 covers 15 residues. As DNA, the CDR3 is TGTGCCAGCAACTTCTGGGGGACTAGATTCCACGAGCAGTACTTC. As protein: CASNFWGTRFHEQYF.